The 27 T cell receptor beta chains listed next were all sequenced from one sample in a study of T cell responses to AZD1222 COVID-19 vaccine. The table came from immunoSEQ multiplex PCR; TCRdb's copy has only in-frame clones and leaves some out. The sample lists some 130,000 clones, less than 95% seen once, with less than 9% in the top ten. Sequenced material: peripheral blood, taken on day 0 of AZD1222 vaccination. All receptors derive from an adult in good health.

The DNA of the CDR3 is TGTGCCAGCAGTTGGCGCTCGAACACCGGGGAGCTGTTTTTT. This translates into CASSWRSNTGELFF. V usage is TRBV6-5 and J usage is TRBJ2-2; D call uncertain. V was shortened by 4 bases and J by 0 bases, with 6 bases between the two germline ends. The CDR3 runs 14 residues. Germline V gives CDR1 MNHEY, CDR2 SVGAGI.

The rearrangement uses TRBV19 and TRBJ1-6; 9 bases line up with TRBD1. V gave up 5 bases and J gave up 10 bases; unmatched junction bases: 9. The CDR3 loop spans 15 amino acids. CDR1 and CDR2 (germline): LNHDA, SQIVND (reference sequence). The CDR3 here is CASSPGTGTESPLHF. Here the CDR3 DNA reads TGTGCCAGTAGTCCTGGGACAGGGACAGAATCACCCCTCCACTTT. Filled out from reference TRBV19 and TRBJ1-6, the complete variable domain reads DGGITQSPKYLFRKEGQNVTLSCEQNLNHDAMYWYRQDPGQGLRLIYYSQIVNDFQKGDIAEGYSVSREKKESFPLTVTSAQKNPTAFYLCASSPGTGTESPLHFGNGTRLTVT.

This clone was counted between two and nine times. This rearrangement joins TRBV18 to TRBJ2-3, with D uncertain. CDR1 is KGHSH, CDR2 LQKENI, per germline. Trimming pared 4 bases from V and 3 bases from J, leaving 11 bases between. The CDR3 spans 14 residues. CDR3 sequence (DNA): TGTGCCAGCTCACTGACGGGTCCAACAGATACGCAGTATTTT. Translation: CASSLTGPTDTQYF.

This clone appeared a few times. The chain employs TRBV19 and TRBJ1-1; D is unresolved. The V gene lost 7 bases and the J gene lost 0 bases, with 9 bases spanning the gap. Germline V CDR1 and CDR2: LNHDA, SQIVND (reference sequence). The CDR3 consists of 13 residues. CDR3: CASTLTVNTEAFF. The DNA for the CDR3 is TGTGCCAGTACCCTGACGGTGAACACTGAAGCTTTCTTT.

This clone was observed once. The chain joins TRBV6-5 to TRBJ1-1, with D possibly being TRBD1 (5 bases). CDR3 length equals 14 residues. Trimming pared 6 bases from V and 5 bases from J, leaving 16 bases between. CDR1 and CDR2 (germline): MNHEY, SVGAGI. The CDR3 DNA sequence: TGTGCCAGCAGGGGGCCGGACCCTGGGACTGAAGCTTTCTTT. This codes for CASRGPDPGTEAFF.

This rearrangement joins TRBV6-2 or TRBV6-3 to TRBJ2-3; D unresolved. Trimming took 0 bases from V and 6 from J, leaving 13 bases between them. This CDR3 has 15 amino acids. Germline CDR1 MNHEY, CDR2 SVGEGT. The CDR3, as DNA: TGTGCCAGCAGTTACTCGATAGGTCATACGGATACGCAGTATTTT. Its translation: CASSYSIGHTDTQYF.

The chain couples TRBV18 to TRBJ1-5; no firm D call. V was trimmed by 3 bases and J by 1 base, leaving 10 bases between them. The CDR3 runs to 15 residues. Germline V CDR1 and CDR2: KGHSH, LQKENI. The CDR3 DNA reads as TGTGCCAGCTCACCCTCGACTGGGAGCAATCAGCCCCAGCATTTT. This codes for CASSPSTGSNQPQHF.

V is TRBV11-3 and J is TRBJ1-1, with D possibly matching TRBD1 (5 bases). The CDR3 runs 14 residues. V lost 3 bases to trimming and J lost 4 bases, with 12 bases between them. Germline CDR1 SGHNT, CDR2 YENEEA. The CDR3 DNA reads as TGTGCCAGCAGCTTGAACCAGGGTAGCACTGAAGCTTTCTTT. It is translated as CASSLNQGSTEAFF.

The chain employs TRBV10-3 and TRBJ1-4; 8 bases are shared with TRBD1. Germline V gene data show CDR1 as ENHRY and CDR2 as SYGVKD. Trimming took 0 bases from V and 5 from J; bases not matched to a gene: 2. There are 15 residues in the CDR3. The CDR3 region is CAISESGTGNEKLFF. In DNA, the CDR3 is TGTGCCATCAGTGAGTCGGGGACAGGAAATGAAAAACTGTTTTTT.

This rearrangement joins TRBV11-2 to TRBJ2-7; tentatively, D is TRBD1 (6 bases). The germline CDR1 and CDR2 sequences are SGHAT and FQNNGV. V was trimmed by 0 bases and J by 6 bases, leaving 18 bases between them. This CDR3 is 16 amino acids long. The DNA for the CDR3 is TGTGCCAGCAGCTTAGATCTAGAGGGGGAAGTCCCCGAGCAGTACTTC. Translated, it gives CASSLDLEGEVPEQYF.

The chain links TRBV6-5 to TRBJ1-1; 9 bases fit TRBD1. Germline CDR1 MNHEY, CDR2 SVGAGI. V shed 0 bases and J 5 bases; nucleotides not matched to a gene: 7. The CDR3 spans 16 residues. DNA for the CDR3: TGTGCCAGCAGTTACTCGTGGACAGGGGTGCGGACTGAAGCTTTCTTT. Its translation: CASSYSWTGVRTEAFF.

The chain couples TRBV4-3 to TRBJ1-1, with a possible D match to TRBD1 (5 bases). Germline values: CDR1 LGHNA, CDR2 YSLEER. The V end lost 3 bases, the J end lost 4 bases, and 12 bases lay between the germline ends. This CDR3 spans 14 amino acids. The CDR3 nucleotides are TGCGCCAGCAGCCACGGGACCGGGGGCACTGAAGCTTTCTTT. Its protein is CASSHGTGGTEAFF.

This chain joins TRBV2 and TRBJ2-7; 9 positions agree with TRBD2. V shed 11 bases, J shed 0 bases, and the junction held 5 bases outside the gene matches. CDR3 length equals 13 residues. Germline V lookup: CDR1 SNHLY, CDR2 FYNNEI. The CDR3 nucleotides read TGTGCCTGGCGGGGGGGGTCCTCCTACGAGCAGTACTTC. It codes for CAWRGGSSYEQYF.

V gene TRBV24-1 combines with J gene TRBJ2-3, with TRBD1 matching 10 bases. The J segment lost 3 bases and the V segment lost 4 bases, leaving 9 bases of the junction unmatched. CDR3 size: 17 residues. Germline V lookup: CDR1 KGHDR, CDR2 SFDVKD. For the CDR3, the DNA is TGTGCCACCAGTGACCCCACACCGGGACAGGGGACAGATACGCAGTATTTT. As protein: CATSDPTPGQGTDTQYF.

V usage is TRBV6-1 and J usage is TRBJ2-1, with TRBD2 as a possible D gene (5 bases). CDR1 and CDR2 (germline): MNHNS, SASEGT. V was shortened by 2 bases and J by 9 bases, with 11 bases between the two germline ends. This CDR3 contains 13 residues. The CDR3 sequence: CASSEIAEAEQFF. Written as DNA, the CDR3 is TGTGCCAGCAGTGAAATCGCGGAGGCTGAGCAGTTCTTC.

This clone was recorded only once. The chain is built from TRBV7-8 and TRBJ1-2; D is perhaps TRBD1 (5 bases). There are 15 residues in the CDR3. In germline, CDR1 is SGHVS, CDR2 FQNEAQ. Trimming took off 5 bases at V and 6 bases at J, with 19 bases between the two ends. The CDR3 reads CASSRSGTSVHGYTF. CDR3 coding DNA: TGTGCCAGCAGCCGATCCGGGACCTCAGTCCATGGCTACACCTTC. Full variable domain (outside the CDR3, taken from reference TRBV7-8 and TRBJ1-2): GAGVSQSPRYKVAKRGQDVALRCDPISGHVSLFWYQQALGQGPEFLTYFQNEAQLDKSGLPSDRFFAERPEGSVSTLKIQRTQQEDSAVYLCASSRSGTSVHGYTFGSGTRLTVV.

The CDR3 spells CASSSRGGGEQYF. The CDR3 region has the DNA TGTGCCAGCAGCTCCCGAGGGGGTGGCGAGCAGTACTTC. This chain connects TRBV13 to TRBJ2-7, with D tentatively TRBD1 (6 bases). Germline values: CDR1 PRHDT, CDR2 FYEKMQ (reference sequence). Between the trimmed V and J ends, which lost 4 bases and 6 bases, there was a span of 13 bases. The CDR3 extends over 13 amino acids.

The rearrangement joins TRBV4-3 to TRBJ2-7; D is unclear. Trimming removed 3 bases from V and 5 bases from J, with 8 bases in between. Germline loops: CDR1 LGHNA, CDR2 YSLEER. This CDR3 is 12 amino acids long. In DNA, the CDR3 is TGCGCCAGCAGCCATATGGGGAACGAGCAGTACTTC. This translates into CASSHMGNEQYF.

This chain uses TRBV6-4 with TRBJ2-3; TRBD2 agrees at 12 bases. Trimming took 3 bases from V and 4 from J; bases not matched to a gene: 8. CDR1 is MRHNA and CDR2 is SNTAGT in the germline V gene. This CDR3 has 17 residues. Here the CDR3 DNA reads TGTGCCAGCAGTGATAGCTCGACTAGCGGGGGCTCAGATACGCAGTATTTT. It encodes CASSDSSTSGGSDTQYF.

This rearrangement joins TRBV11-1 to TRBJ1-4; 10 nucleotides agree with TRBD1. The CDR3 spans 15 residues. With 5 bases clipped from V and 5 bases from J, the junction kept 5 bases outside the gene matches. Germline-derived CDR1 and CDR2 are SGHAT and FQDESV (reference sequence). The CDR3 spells CASSDLDRGNEKLFF. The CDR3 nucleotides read TGTGCCAGCAGCGACCTGGACAGGGGGAATGAAAAACTGTTTTTT.

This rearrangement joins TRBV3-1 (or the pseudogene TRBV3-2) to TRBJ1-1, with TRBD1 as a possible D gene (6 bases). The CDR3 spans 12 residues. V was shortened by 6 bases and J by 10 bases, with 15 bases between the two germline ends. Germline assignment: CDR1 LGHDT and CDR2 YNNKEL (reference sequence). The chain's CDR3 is CASRPGRGLAFF. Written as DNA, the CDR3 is TGTGCCAGCAGACCCGGTCGGGGGCTAGCTTTCTTT.

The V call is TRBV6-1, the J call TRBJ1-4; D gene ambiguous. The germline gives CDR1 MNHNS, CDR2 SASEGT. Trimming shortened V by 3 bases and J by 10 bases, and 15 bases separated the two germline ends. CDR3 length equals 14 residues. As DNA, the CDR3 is TGTGCCAGCAGTGACGCCACGACGACCGGAAAACTGTTTTTT. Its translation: CASSDATTTGKLFF.

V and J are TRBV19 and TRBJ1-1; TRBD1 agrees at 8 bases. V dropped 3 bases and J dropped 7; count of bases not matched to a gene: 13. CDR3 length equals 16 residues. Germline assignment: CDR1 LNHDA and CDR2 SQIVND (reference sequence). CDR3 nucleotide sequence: TGTGCCAGTAGTATGTCCCTAGGGACAGGATATAATGAAGCTTTCTTT. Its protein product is CASSMSLGTGYNEAFF.

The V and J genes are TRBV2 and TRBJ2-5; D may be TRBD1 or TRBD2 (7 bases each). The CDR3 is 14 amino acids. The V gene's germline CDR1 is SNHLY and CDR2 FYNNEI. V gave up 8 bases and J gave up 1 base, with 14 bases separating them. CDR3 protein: CASLIRGGQETQYF. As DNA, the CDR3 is TGTGCCAGCCTCATCAGGGGGGGCCAAGAGACCCAGTACTTC.

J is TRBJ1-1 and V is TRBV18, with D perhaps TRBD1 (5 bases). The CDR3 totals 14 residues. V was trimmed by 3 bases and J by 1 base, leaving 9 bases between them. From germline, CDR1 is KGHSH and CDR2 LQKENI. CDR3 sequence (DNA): TGTGCCAGCTCACCGGGGGTGGAGAACACTGAAGCTTTCTTT. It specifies CASSPGVENTEAFF. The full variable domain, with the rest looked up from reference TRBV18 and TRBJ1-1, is NAGVMQNPRHLVRRRGQEARLRCSPMKGHSHVYWYRQLPEEGLKFMVYLQKENIIDESGMPKERFSAEFPKEGPSILRIQQVVRGDSAAYFCASSPGVENTEAFFGQGTRLTVV.

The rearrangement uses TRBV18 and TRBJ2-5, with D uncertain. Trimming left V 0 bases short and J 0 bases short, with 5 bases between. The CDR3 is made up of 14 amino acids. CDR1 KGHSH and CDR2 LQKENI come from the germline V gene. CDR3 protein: CASSPPFNQETQYF. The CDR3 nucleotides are TGTGCCAGCTCACCACCCTTTAACCAAGAGACCCAGTACTTC. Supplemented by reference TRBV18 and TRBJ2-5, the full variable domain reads NAGVMQNPRHLVRRRGQEARLRCSPMKGHSHVYWYRQLPEEGLKFMVYLQKENIIDESGMPKERFSAEFPKEGPSILRIQQVVRGDSAAYFCASSPPFNQETQYFGPGTRLLVL.

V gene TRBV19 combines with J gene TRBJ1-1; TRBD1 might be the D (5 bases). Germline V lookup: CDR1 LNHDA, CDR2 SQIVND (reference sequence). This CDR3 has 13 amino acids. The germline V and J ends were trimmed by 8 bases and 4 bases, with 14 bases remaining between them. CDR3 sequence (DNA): TGTGCCAGTGGCCGGGACGGAGCCACTGAAGCTTTCTTT. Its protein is CASGRDGATEAFF.